This TCR beta chain appears in the sequencing data of a study of T cell responses to AZD1222 COVID-19 vaccine. Study outcomes and limitations: Females made up more of the donors, who were largely white British, and clonal diversity may have come out too low.

The V gene end was trimmed by 6 bases and the J gene end by 3 bases; junction bases not matched to a gene: 3. Germline loops: CDR1 MNHEY, CDR2 SMNVEV (reference sequence). The CDR3 consists of 13 residues. With respect to this clone: No antigen is known for it.

The assay was immunoSEQ multiplex PCR, and TCRdb's table has in-frame clones only and misses some. The sample holds some 130,000 clones, 75% to 90% seen once. V is TRBV27 and J is TRBJ1-2, with 8 nucleotides matching TRBD1. This receptor was obtained from an adult in good health. This specimen consisted of peripheral blood, obtained on day 0 of AZD1222 vaccination. CDR3 residues: CASRKTGDYGYTF. The CDR3 bases are TGTGCCAGCAGGAAGACAGGGGACTATGGCTACACCTTC.